This T cell receptor beta chain was sequenced in a study of cytomegalovirus exposure and HLA in healthy donors. PCR primers comprised 60 Vbeta and 13 Jbeta primers. TCRdb's copy holds only in-frame clones and misses some; the assay was immunoSEQ multiplex PCR. The sample carries some 80,000 clones, roughly a tenth recorded once. The germline gives CDR1 MNHEY, CDR2 SMNVEV (reference sequence). Trimming took 3 bases from V and 2 from J; bases not matched to a gene: 1. This CDR3 region has 15 residues. The sequence derives from a man between 60 and 75 years old in good health and CMV-seropositive. Sequencing was performed on PBMCs. The V gene is TRBV27, the J gene TRBJ2-7; 13 nucleotides agree with TRBD2. The CDR3 DNA follows: TGTGCCAGCAGTTTCGGGACTAGCGGGACCTACGAGCAGTACTTC. Protein: CASSFGTSGTYEQYF.